The T cell receptor beta chain under discussion was sequenced for a study of cytomegalovirus exposure and HLA in healthy donors. Study outcomes and limitations: Serostatus for CMV was the only available immune exposure information.

PCR primers comprised 60 Vbeta and 13 Jbeta primers. The method was immunoSEQ multiplex PCR; TCRdb's version includes in-frame clones alone and lacks a portion of them. The sample includes around 110,000 clones, about two thirds of them seen just once. In this sample, this clone turned up a few times. The antigen remains undetermined. The sequencing input was PBMCs. The source of this sequence is a female donor in good health and CMV-seronegative.

CDR3 bases: TGTGCCAGCAGTTATCAGGGGCTCTCCTACAATGAGCAGTTCTTC. Translating gives CASSYQGLSYNEQFF. This chain links TRBV6-5 with TRBJ2-1, with D possibly matching TRBD1 (6 bases). The germline V gene encodes CDR1 MNHEY and CDR2 SVGAGI. Deletions cut 3 bases from V and 0 bases from J, with 9 bases between. This CDR3 is built from 15 residues.